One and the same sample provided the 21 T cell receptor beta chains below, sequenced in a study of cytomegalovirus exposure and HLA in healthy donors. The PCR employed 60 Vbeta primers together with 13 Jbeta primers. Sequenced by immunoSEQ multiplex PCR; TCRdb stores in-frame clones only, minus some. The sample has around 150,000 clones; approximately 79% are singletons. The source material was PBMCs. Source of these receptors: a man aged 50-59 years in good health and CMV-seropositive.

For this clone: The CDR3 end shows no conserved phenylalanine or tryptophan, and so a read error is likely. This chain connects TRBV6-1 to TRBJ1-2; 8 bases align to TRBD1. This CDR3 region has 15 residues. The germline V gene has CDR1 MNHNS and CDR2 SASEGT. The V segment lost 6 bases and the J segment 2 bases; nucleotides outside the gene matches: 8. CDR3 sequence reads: CASRSPDRANYGYTL. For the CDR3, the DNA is TGTGCCAGCAGAAGTCCGGACAGGGCGAACTATGGCTACACCCTC.

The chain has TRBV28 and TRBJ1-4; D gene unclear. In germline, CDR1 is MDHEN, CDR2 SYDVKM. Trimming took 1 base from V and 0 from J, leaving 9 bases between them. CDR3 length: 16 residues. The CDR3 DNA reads TGTGCCAGCAGTTTATCCGGGGAAGCAACTAATGAAAAACTGTTTTTT. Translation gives CASSLSGEATNEKLFF.

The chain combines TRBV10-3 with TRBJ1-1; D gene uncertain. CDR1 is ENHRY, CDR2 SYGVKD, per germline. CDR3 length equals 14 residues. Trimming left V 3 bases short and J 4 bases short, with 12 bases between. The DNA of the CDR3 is TGTGCCATCAGTGAATCGGGTAGTAGCACTGAAGCTTTCTTT. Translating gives CAISESGSSTEAFF.

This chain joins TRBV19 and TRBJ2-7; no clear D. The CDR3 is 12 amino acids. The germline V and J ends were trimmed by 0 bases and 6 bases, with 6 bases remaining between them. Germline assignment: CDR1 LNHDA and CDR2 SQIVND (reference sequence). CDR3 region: CASSIEAGEQYF. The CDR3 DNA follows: TGTGCCAGTAGTATAGAGGCAGGCGAGCAGTACTTC.

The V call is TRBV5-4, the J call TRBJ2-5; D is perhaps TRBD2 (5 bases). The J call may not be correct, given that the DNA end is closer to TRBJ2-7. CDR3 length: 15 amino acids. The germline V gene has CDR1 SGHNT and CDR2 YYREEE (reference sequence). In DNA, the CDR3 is TGTGCCAGCAGCTTGGCCGGGGAGAGGTCCTACGAGCAGTACTTC. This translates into CASSLAGERSYEQYF.

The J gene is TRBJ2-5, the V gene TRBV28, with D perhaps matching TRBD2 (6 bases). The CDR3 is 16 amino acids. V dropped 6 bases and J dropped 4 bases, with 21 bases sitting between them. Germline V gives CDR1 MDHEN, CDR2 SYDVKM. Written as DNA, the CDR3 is TGTGCCAGCAGCTCCCCGACAGCGGGTGGGGTAGAGACCCAGTACTTC. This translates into CASSSPTAGGVETQYF.

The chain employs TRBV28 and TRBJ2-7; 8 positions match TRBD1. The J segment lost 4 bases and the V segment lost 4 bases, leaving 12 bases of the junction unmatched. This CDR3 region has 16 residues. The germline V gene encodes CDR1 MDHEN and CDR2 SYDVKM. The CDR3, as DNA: TGTGCCAGCAGTTACCACCCTGACAGGGGCGGTTACGAGCAGTACTTC. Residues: CASSYHPDRGGYEQYF.

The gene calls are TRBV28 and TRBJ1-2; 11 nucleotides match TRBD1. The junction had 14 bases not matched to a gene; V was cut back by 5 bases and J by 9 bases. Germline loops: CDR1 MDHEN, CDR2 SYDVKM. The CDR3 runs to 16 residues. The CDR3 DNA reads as TGTGCCAGCAGTCGTTACTCTACCGGGACAGGGGGGCGCTACACCTTC. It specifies CASSRYSTGTGGRYTF.

The CDR3 region is CAISESRETQYF. CDR3 nucleotide sequence: TGTGCCATCAGTGAGTCGAGAGAGACCCAGTACTTC. The chain carries TRBV10-3 and TRBJ2-5, with D unclear. From germline, CDR1 is ENHRY and CDR2 SYGVKD. V gave up 0 bases and J gave up 4 bases, with 3 bases separating them. This CDR3 comprises 12 residues.

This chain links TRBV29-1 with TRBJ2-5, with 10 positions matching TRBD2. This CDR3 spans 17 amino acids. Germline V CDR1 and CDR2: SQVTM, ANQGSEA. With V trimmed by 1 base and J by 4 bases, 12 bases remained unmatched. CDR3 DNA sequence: TGCAGCGTTGAAGGGTACCCTAGCGGGAGTGATATAGAGACCCAGTACTTC. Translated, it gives CSVEGYPSGSDIETQYF.

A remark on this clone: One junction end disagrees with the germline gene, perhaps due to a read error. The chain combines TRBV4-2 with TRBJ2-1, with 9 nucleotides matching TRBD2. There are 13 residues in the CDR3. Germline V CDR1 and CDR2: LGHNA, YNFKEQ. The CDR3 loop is CASSQDTGTSRLF. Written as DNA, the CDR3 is TGTGCCAGCAGCCAGGATACCGGGACTAGCCGCCTCTTC.

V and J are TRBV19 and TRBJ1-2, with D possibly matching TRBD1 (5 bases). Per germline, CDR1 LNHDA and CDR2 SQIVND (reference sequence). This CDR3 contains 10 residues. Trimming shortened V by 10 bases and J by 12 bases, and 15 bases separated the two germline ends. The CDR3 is CATKGIANTF. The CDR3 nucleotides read TGTGCCACCAAGGGGATAGCTAACACCTTC.

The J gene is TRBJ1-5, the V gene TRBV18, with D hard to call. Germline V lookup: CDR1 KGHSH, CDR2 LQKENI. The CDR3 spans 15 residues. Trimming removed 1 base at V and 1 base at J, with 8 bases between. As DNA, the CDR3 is TGTGCCAGCTCACCACGCGGACTGAGCAATCAGCCCCAGCATTTT. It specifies CASSPRGLSNQPQHF.

This chain's CDR3 is CASSANRATNEKLFF. DNA of the CDR3: TGTGCCAGCAGTGCAAACAGAGCAACTAATGAAAAACTGTTTTTT. V and J are TRBV2 and TRBJ1-4; D gene ambiguous. This CDR3 has 15 residues. Germline assignment: CDR1 SNHLY and CDR2 FYNNEI. Trimming stripped 4 bases from V and 0 bases from J, with 9 bases between.

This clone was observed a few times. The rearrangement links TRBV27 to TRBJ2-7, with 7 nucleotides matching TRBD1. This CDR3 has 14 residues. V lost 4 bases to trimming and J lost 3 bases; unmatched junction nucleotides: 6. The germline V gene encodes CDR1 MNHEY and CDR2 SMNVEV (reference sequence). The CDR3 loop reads CASSSQGLIYEQYF. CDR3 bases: TGTGCCAGCAGTTCACAGGGGCTTATCTACGAGCAGTACTTC.

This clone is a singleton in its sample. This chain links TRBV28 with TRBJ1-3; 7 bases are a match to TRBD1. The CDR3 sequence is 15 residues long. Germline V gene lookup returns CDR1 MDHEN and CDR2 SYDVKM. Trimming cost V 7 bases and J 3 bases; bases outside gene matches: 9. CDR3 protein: CASTLGQGVGNTIYF. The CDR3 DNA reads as TGTGCCAGCACCTTGGGTCAGGGGGTTGGAAACACCATATATTTT.

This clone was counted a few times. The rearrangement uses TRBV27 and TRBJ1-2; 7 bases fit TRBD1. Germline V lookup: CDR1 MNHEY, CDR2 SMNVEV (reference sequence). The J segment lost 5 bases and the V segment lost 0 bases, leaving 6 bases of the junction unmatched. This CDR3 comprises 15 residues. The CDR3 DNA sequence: TGTGCCAGCAGTTTATCCGGGACAGAGTCTTATGGCTACACCTTC. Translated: CASSLSGTESYGYTF.

In DNA form, the CDR3 reads TGTGCCAGCAGTTTATTCGGACAGGAGCTAACCGATCGGCCCCAGCATTTT. Protein sequence: CASSLFGQELTDRPQHF. The chain joins TRBV27 to TRBJ1-5, with TRBD1 matching over 7 bases. Losses at the gene ends were 1 base for V and 9 bases for J; bases not matched to a gene: 15. In germline, CDR1 is MNHEY, CDR2 SMNVEV (reference sequence). CDR3 length equals 17 residues.

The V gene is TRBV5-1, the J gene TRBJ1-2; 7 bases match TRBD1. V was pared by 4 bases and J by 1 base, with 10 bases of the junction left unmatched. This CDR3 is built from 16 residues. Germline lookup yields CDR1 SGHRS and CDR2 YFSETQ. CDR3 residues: CASSPTGTAINYGYTF. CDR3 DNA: TGCGCCAGCAGCCCTACCGGGACAGCGATTAACTATGGCTACACCTTC. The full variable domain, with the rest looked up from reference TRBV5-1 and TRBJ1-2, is KAGVTQTPRYLIKTRGQQVTLSCSPISGHRSVSWYQQTPGQGLQFLFEYFSETQRNKGNFPGRFSGRQFSNSRSEMNVSTLELGDSALYLCASSPTGTAINYGYTFGSGTRLTVV.

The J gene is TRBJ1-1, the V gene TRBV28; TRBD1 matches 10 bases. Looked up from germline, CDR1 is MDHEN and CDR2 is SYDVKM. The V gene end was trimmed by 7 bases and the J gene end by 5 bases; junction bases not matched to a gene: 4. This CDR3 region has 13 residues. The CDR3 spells CASKRDRGTEAFF. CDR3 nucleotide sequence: TGTGCCAGCAAGCGGGACAGGGGAACTGAAGCTTTCTTT. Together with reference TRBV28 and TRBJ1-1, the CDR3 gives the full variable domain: DVKVTQSSRYLVKRTGEKVFLECVQDMDHENMFWYRQDPGLGLRLIYFSYDVKMKEKGDIPEGYSVSREKKERFSLILESASTNQTSMYLCASKRDRGTEAFFGQGTRLTVV.

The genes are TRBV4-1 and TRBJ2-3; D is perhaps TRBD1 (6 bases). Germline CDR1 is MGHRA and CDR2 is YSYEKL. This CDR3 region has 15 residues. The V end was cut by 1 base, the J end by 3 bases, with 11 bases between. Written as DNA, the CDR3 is TGCGCCAGCAGCCAAGGGCAGGGGTGGACAGATACGCAGTATTTT. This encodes CASSQGQGWTDTQYF.